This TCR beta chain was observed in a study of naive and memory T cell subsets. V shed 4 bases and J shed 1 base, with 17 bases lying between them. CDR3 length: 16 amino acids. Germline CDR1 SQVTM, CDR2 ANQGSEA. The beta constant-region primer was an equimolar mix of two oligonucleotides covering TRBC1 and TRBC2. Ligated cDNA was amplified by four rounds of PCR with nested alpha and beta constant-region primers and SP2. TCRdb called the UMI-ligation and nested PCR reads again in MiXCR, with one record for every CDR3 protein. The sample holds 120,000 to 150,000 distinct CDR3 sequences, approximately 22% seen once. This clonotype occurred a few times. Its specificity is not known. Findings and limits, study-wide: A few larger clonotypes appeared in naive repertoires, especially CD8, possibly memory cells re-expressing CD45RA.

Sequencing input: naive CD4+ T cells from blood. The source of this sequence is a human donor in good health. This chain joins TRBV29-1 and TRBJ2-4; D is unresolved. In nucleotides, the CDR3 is TGCAGCGTTGTTTCGGTAGTCGCGTCTGCCAAAAACATTCAGTACTTC. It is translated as CSVVSVVASAKNIQYF. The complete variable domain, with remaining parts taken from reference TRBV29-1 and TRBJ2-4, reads SAVISQKPSRDICQRGTSLTIQCQVDSQVTMMFWYRQQPGQSLTLIATANQGSEATYESGFVIDKFPISRPNLTFSTLTVSNMSPEDSSIYLCSVVSVVASAKNIQYFGAGTRLSVL.